The subject of this entry is one T cell receptor beta chain. Its antigen is unknown. This record comes from a study of cytomegalovirus exposure and HLA in healthy donors. The CDR3 loop spans 13 amino acids. Germline values: CDR1 SQVTM, CDR2 ANQGSEA. Trimming removed 0 bases at V and 4 bases at J, with 10 bases between. The primer mix had 60 Vbeta and 13 Jbeta primers. The method was immunoSEQ multiplex PCR; TCRdb's version includes in-frame clones alone and lacks a portion of them. There are approximately 100,000 clones in the sample; around 77% occur only once, and 9.5% to 12% lies in the top ten. Overall study results and limits: Compared with the approximately 680-donor mean, an Asian-associated ancestry cluster reportedly had fewer N-insertions, according to a later analysis. Based on reports, TCR beta sequences accurately predicted HLA-A and HLA-B alleles for most subjects. Most CMV-associated TCR beta chains were later found to appear HLA-restricted. Earlier analysis found most TCR beta V segments productive about 87% or about 30% of the time.

Sequenced sample: PBMCs. The chain carries TRBV29-1 and TRBJ2-7; unclear D gene. The sequence was collected from a man aged 40-49 years in good health and CMV-seropositive. Here the CDR3 reads CSVEDPSQYEQYF. CDR3 sequence (DNA): TGCAGCGTTGAAGACCCTTCCCAGTACGAGCAGTACTTC.